This T cell receptor beta chain was recorded in a study of T cells in Graves' hyperthyroidism and ophthalmopathy. Study in general: Peripheral blood was drawn at first diagnosis, prior to all treatment.

Researchers took RNA transcripts and amplified the TCR beta CDR3 regions from them. HTBI primers were employed in a first-round RT-PCR of the TCR CDR3. From the multiplex PCR reads, TCRdb called clonotypes with MiXCR, one entry per CDR3 protein. The table includes 540,000 or so distinct CDR3 sequences, around 16% detected once. This clonotype was found many times. Antigen unknown. General study points: By a 13 V-J model, ophthalmopathy was set apart from stable hyperthyroidism.

Trimming took off 3 bases at V and 2 bases at J, with 2 bases between the two ends. Germline lookup yields CDR1 MNHEY and CDR2 SVGAGI. This CDR3 is built from 12 residues. Patients with uncontrolled infections, other autoimmune diseases, pregnancy or lactation were excluded. The source is a woman aged 25 to 45 with Graves' hyperthyroidism. The source material was blood. The rearrangement joins TRBV6-5 to TRBJ2-1; D unclear. CDR3 coding DNA: TGTGCCAGCAGTTATCCCTACAATGAGCAGTTCTTC. As protein: CASSYPYNEQFF.